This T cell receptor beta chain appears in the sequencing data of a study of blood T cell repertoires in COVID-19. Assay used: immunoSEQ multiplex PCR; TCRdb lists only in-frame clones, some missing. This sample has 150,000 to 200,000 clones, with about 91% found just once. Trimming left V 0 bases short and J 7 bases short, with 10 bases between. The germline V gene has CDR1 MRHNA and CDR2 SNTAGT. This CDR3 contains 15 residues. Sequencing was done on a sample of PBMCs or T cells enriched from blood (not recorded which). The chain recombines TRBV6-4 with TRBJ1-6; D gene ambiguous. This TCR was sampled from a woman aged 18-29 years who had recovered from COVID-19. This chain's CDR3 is CASSDSRGENSPLHF. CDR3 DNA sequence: TGTGCCAGCAGTGACTCGAGAGGCGAAAATTCACCCCTCCACTTT.